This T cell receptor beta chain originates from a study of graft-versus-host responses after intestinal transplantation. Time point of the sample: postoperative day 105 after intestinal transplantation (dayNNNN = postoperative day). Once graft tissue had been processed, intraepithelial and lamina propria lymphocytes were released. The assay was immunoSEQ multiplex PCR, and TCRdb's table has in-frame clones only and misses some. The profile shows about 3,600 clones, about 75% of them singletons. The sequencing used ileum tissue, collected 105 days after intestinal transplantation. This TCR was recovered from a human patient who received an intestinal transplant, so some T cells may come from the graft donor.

The CDR3 DNA reads as TGTGCCAGCAGCCAAGAGTTAGCGGGGGCAGCCAAAAACATTCAGTACTTC. As protein: CASSQELAGAAKNIQYF. The chain employs TRBV4-2 and TRBJ2-4, with 9 bases identical to TRBD2. Germline loops: CDR1 LGHNA, CDR2 YNFKEQ. Germline trimming cut 0 bases from V and 0 bases from J; bases unmatched to any gene: 3. This CDR3 is 17 amino acids long.